These T cell receptor beta chains were read from a single sample in a study of T cell responses to AZD1222 COVID-19 vaccine. Profiled with immunoSEQ multiplex PCR; TCRdb holds only in-frame clones, not every one. The sample lists some 96,000 clones, around nine tenths occurring once. The source material was peripheral blood, sampled on day 0 of AZD1222 vaccination. The receptors shown here come from an adult in good health. CDR3s include the opening cysteine and the closing phenylalanine or tryptophan. A D gene is named only where the DNA matches it firmly. Some rows have no size entry. The others give once, few or many, or a class for an expanded clone.

>-|TRBV19|-|TRBJ1-4
TGTGCCAGTAGTATTCTGGACAGATCTTCAACTAATGAAAAACTGTTTTTT
CASSILDRSSTNEKLFF
>-|TRBV7-3|-|TRBJ1-5
TGTGCCAGCAGCTTAGGGAGAAATCAGCCCCAGCATTTT
CASSLGRNQPQHF
>TRBD2|TRBV11-2|few|TRBJ2-3
TGTGCCAGCAGTTTCGGACTAGCGGGGAGCACAGATACGCAGTATTTT
CASSFGLAGSTDTQYF
>-|TRBV5-5|-|TRBJ1-6
TGTGCCAGCAGCTTCGAGCCGGGGGGGGCTTCACCCCTCCACTTT
CASSFEPGGASPLHF
>-|TRBV5-5|-|TRBJ2-5
TGTGCCAGCAGCCCCCTGGACACGGGAACCCAGTACTTC
CASSPLDTGTQYF
>-|TRBV30|-|TRBJ1-5
TGTGCCTGGAGTGAGGGGGGTGCAGGCTATAATCAGCCCCAGCATTTT
CAWSEGGAGYNQPQHF
>-|TRBV12-3/TRBV12-4|few|TRBJ1-2
TGTGCCAGCAGTTTCAGGGACCGCGGCTACACCTTC
CASSFRDRGYTF
>TRBD1|TRBV18|-|TRBJ2-7
TGTGCCAGCTCACCCAACCCCCCGAGACAGGGGGCTATCATGCAGTACTTC
CASSPNPPRQGAIMQYF
>-|TRBV25-1|-|TRBJ1-1
TGTGCCAGCAGTGAATTGGGGCAACCTGAAGCTTTCTTT
CASSELGQPEAFF
>TRBD2|TRBV6-4|-|TRBJ2-1
TGTGCCAGCAGCCTACAGGGGACCCTAGCGGGAGGCATCAATGAGCAGTTCTTC
CASSLQGTLAGGINEQFF
>-|TRBV16|-|TRBJ1-3
TGTGCCAGCAGCCCCAGTGGGTCCAGAAGGGGAAACACCATATATTTT
CASSPSGSRRGNTIYF
>-|TRBV6-5|-|TRBJ2-7
TGTGCCAGCAGTTACGGGACACCCCCCTACGAGCAGTACTTC
CASSYGTPPYEQYF
>TRBD2|TRBV27|-|TRBJ2-7
TGTGCCAGCAGCCTCGGGACTAGACGCTACGAGCAGTACTTC
CASSLGTRRYEQYF